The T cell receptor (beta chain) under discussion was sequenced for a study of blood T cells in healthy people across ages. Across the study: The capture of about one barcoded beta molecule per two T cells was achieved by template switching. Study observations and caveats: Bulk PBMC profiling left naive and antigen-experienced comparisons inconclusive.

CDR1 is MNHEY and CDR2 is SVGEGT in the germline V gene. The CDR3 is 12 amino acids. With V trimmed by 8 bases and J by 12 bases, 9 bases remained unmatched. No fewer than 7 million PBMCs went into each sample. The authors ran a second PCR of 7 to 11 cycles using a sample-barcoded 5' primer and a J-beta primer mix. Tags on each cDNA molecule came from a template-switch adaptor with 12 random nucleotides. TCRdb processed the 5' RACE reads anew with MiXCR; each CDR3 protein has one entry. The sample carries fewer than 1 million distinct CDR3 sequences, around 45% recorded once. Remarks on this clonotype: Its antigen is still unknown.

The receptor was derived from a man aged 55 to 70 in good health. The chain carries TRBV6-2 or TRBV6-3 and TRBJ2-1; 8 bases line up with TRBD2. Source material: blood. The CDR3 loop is CASGNQRGGQFF. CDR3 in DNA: TGTGCCAGCGGCAACCAACGGGGGGGGCAGTTCTTC.